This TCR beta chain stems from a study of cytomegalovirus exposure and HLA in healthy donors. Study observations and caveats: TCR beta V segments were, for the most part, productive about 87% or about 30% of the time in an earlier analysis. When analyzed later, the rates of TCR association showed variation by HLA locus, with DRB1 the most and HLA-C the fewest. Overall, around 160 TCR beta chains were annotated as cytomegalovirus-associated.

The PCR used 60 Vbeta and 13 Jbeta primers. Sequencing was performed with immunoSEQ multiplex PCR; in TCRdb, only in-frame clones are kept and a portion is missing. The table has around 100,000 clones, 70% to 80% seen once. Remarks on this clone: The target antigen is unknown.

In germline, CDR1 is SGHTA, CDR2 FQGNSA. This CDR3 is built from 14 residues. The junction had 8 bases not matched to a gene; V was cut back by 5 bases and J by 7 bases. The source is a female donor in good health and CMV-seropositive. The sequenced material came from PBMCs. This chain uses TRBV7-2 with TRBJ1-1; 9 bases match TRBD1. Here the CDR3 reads CASSTYRGLGEAFF. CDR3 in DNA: TGTGCCAGCAGCACGTACAGGGGGCTGGGTGAAGCTTTCTTT.